This entry is about one T cell receptor (beta chain). The antigen this receptor binds is unknown. The input lacks base qualities; no much larger clone sits a single base away. The data were obtained in a study of blood T cell repertoires in COVID-19 (dated by TCRdb to the early 2020s). With regard to the full study: Samples covering the acute and convalescent phases of COVID-19 were provided by collaborators in the United States, Italy and Spain. A freely available public database, intended as a resource for researchers studying the immune response to SARS-CoV-2, is where the repertoires were released. Where HLA class I and class II types were available, the types were taken from metadata supplied by the sample provider, not from assay-based typing. The samples were drawn from two sources: the first 160 participants of the ongoing ImmuneRACE study, and 950 to 1,500 subjects contributed by 6 global collaborators. The material from the prospective study consisted of cDNA or gDNA derived from T cells, B-cell-depleted T cells, or PBMCs. Sample metadata almost always included a de-identified subject ID, COVID-19 status, age in years and sex. The dataset comprised deeply sampled blood TCRbeta repertoires from subjects exposed to, actively infected with, or recovered from COVID-19. General study outcomes and caveats: The quantity of clinical and demographic metadata differed by source and by participant and was supplied without curation.

The CDR3 goes from the cysteine to the phenylalanine over 16 residues. The only DNA kept is the CDR3, 48 bases in frame from the first base. The germline V gene (reference sequence) sets CDR1 to MNHNY and CDR2 to SVGAGI. V ends up 0 bases short and J 6 bases short, with an unmatched junction base count of 9. Enrolling through a virtual design, the prospective study's participants ranged in age from about 18 to 100 years and lived across more than 20 United States geographic areas. In the prospective study, participants were assigned to cohorts based on the clinical history participants reported in a screening survey and a study questionnaire. Each participant in the prospective study had whole blood, serum and a nasopharyngeal or oropharyngeal swab collected by mobile phlebotomists. Participants in the prospective study had the option to provide additional blood draws and questionnaires over an approximately 2-month period. Prospective study blood samples were shipped either frozen or at room temperature before DNA extraction.

TCRbeta CDR3 regions were amplified from genomic DNA using the immunoSEQ Assay, a bias-controlled multiplex PCR. The original pipeline was this. The number of nucleated cells in each sample was estimated from the amplification of reference gene primers within the assay. To quantify the absolute abundance of each unique TCRbeta CDR3 rearrangement, sequence reads were collapsed and filtered. For each sample, productive Simpson clonality was calculated by taking the square root of Simpson's diversity index across productive rearrangements. What TCRdb holds here is the immuneACCESS table cut down to in-frame rearrangements. Part of the clones is not present; checked against another copy, under half of the missing clones reflect an unresolved V gene, and the others are unexplained. V and J calls and clone size are as listed in that table; D and trimming were resolved from the DNA. This sample is represented by 250,000 to 350,000 clones; roughly 90% of them were singletons. The ten biggest clones cover approximately 4.5% of the sample.

The V and J segments used are TRBV6-6 and TRBJ2-7, and 9 bases in between align with TRBD2. The TCR sequence derives from a woman younger than 30 with acute COVID-19. The sample consisted of PBMCs or T cells enriched from blood (not recorded which). The nucleotide sequence reads as follows: TGTGCCAGCAGTTACTCAGCGGGAGGCCGCGGGCGCGAGCAGTACTTC. Its coded protein is CASSYSAGGRGREQYF.